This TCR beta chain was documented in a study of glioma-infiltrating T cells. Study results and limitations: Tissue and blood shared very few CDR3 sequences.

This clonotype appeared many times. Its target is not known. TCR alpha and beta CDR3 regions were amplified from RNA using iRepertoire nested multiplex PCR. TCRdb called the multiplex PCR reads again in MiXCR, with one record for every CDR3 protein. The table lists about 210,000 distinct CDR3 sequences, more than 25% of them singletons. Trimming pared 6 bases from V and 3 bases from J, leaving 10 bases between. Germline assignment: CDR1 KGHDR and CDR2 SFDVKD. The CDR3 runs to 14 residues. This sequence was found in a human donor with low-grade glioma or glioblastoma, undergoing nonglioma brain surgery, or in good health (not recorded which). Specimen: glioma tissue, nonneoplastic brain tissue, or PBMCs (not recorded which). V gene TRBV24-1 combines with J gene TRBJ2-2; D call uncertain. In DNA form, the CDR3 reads TGTGCCACCAGTCCGGGTTCCTACACCGGGGAGCTGTTTTTT. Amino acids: CATSPGSYTGELFF.